This entry describes one TCR beta chain. The entry originates in a study of blood T cell repertoires in COVID-19. Study information: Nucleic acid was either cDNA or gDNA, and it came from T cells, B-cell-depleted T cells, or PBMCs.

Per germline, CDR1 SEHNR and CDR2 FQNEAQ (reference sequence). This CDR3 is built from 12 residues. Trimming cost V 2 bases and J 5 bases, with 6 bases left between them. Some clones are missing from TCRdb's copy, which holds only in-frame ones; the method was immunoSEQ multiplex PCR. Of roughly 290,000 clones in the sample, 70% to 90% were seen once. Residents of about two dozen US areas, aged about 18 to 95 years, made up the participants. The V call is TRBV7-9, the J call TRBJ2-5; no definite D call. The sample was PBMCs or T cells enriched from blood (not recorded which). The receptor was derived from a woman aged 25 to 45 who had recovered from COVID-19. In DNA form, the CDR3 reads TGTGCCAGCAGCTTAATCCTGGAGACCCAGTACTTC. Translating gives CASSLILETQYF.